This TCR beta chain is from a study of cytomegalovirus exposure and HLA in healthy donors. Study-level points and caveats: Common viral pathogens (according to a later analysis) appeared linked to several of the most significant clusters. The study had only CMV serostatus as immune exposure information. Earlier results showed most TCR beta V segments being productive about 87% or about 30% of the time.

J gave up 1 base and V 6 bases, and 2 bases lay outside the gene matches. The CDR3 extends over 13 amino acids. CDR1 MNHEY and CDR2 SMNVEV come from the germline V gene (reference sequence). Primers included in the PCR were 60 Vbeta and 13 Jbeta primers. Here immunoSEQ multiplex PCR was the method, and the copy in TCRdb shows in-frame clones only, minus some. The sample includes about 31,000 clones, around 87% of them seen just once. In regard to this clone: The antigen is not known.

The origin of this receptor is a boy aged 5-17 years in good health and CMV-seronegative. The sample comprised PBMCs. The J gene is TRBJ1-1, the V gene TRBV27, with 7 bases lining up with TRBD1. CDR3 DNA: TGTGCCAGCAGATACAGGGGGAACACTGAAGCTTTCTTT. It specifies CASRYRGNTEAFF.